A selection of T cell receptor beta chains follows, all from one sample in a study of follicular helper T cells after annual influenza vaccination. The method was immunoSEQ multiplex PCR; TCRdb's version includes in-frame clones alone and lacks a portion of them. The data show 9,000 or so clones, nearly 85% seen once. Material: CXCR5+ CD38- circulating T follicular helper cells from blood, obtained on the day of influenza vaccination. These receptors originate from an adult who received the influenza vaccine. The CDR3 runs from the conserved cysteine through the conserved F or W. D genes are given only for firm matches.

d_gene: .
v_gene: TRBV15
len: 15
j_gene: TRBJ2-5
CDR3aa: CATSRVGGPGETQYF

d_gene: TRBD1
v_gene: TRBV6-1
len: 19
j_gene: TRBJ1-3
CDR3aa: CASSEFRRAGGASGNTIYF

d_gene: .
v_gene: TRBV6-1
len: 14
j_gene: TRBJ1-2
CDR3aa: CASSSRDGPYGYTF

d_gene: TRBD1
v_gene: TRBV30
len: 14
j_gene: TRBJ1-4
CDR3aa: CAWSSGTGYEKLFF

d_gene: TRBD2
v_gene: TRBV10-3
len: 18
j_gene: TRBJ2-1
CDR3aa: CAISELGGTSGSRNEQFF

d_gene: TRBD2
v_gene: TRBV5-4
len: 16
j_gene: TRBJ2-5
CDR3aa: CASSTPGVAGSKTQYF

d_gene: TRBD2
v_gene: TRBV30
len: 15
j_gene: TRBJ2-7
CDR3aa: CAWQTSGRVSYEQYF

d_gene: TRBD2
v_gene: TRBV18
len: 16
j_gene: TRBJ2-1
CDR3aa: CASSPLGAGGPNEQFF

d_gene: .
v_gene: TRBV30
len: 14
j_gene: TRBJ1-4
CDR3aa: CAWKRLENLEKLFF

d_gene: .
v_gene: TRBV5-1
len: 16
j_gene: TRBJ1-1
CDR3aa: CASSLGWNRDGTEAFF

d_gene: .
v_gene: TRBV28
len: 12
j_gene: TRBJ1-1
CDR3aa: CASRNREGRAFF

d_gene: .
v_gene: TRBV25-1
len: 12
j_gene: TRBJ2-3
CDR3aa: CASSASGHTQYF

d_gene: .
v_gene: TRBV7-9
len: 16
j_gene: TRBJ1-5
CDR3aa: CASSSAGRGADQPQHF

d_gene: TRBD2
v_gene: TRBV28
len: 15
j_gene: TRBJ2-3
CDR3aa: CASELAGGPTDTQYF

d_gene: .
v_gene: TRBV4-2
len: 15
j_gene: TRBJ1-1
CDR3aa: CASSPPRGGGAEAFF

d_gene: TRBD1
v_gene: TRBV19
len: 13
j_gene: TRBJ2-4
CDR3aa: CASSIAGQGAQYF

d_gene: TRBD2
v_gene: TRBV15
len: 18
j_gene: TRBJ2-3
CDR3aa: CATSRDSRTSGIWDTQYF

d_gene: TRBD2
v_gene: TRBV5-1
len: 15
j_gene: TRBJ2-7
CDR3aa: CASSLVAGGTYEQYF

d_gene: TRBD2
v_gene: TRBV10-3
len: 13
j_gene: TRBJ2-7
CDR3aa: CAIRREGSHEQYF

d_gene: TRBD1
v_gene: TRBV28
len: 13
j_gene: TRBJ1-4
CDR3aa: CASREQGAGKLFF

d_gene: TRBD1
v_gene: TRBV29-1
len: 16
j_gene: TRBJ1-2
CDR3aa: CSVERDRGRLNYGYTF

d_gene: TRBD2
v_gene: TRBV9
len: 12
j_gene: TRBJ2-1
CDR3aa: CASSPWGGAQFF

d_gene: .
v_gene: TRBV6-5
len: 12
j_gene: TRBJ1-1
CDR3aa: CASSSDYSEAFF

d_gene: TRBD1
v_gene: TRBV5-1
len: 16
j_gene: TRBJ2-1
CDR3aa: CASSSNVGQGNNEQFF

d_gene: .
v_gene: TRBV11-2
len: 14
j_gene: TRBJ1-1
CDR3aa: CASSLRRENTEAFF

d_gene: .
v_gene: TRBV28
len: 13
j_gene: TRBJ2-2
CDR3aa: CASSPPRDRELFF

d_gene: TRBD1
v_gene: TRBV2
len: 13
j_gene: TRBJ1-1
CDR3aa: CASSVGQGGEAFF

d_gene: .
v_gene: TRBV7-9
len: 14
j_gene: TRBJ2-5
CDR3aa: CASSLAGGFETQYF

d_gene: .
v_gene: TRBV10-2
len: 16
j_gene: TRBJ1-3
CDR3aa: CASSESVTISGNTIYF

d_gene: TRBD1
v_gene: TRBV19
len: 16
j_gene: TRBJ1-1
CDR3aa: CASKGGTGRGNTEAFF

d_gene: .
v_gene: TRBV6-1
len: 14
j_gene: TRBJ2-3
CDR3aa: CASNGGGSTDTQYF

d_gene: TRBD2
v_gene: TRBV28
len: 13
j_gene: TRBJ2-1
CDR3aa: CASEREIENEQFF

d_gene: .
v_gene: TRBV21-1
len: 17
j_gene: TRBJ2-3
CDR3aa: CASSNIGQGRTTDTQYF

d_gene: TRBD2
v_gene: TRBV29-1
len: 18
j_gene: TRBJ2-3
CDR3aa: CSVVGGFSGRPSTDTQYF

d_gene: TRBD2
v_gene: TRBV27
len: 18
j_gene: TRBJ2-1
CDR3aa: CASSTRTSGAVSYNEQFF

d_gene: TRBD1
v_gene: TRBV11-3
len: 18
j_gene: TRBJ2-2
CDR3aa: CASSLGTGGSAGTGELFF

d_gene: .
v_gene: TRBV5-1
len: 15
j_gene: TRBJ1-1
CDR3aa: CASSFGQGFYTEAFF

d_gene: TRBD1
v_gene: TRBV28
len: 15
j_gene: TRBJ2-4
CDR3aa: CASRPGQGLRGGQYF

d_gene: .
v_gene: TRBV7-7
len: 13
j_gene: TRBJ2-5
CDR3aa: CASSSRQRETQYF

d_gene: TRBD1
v_gene: TRBV5-1
len: 13
j_gene: TRBJ1-2
CDR3aa: CASSSQGGHGYTF

d_gene: .
v_gene: TRBV5-4
len: 13
j_gene: TRBJ2-5
CDR3aa: CASRMMGDGTQYF

d_gene: TRBD1
v_gene: TRBV19
len: 15
j_gene: TRBJ1-4
CDR3aa: CASSIPTGRNEKLFF

d_gene: .
v_gene: TRBV28
len: 14
j_gene: TRBJ1-2
CDR3aa: CASSLPSGTYGYTF

d_gene: .
v_gene: TRBV6-5
len: 14
j_gene: TRBJ1-1
CDR3aa: CASSYSAGGREAFF

d_gene: .
v_gene: TRBV30
len: 15
j_gene: TRBJ2-1
CDR3aa: CAWSKLRTSYNEQFF

d_gene: .
v_gene: TRBV6-4
len: 14
j_gene: TRBJ1-2
CDR3aa: CASSPSGVNYGYTF

d_gene: TRBD2
v_gene: TRBV7-8
len: 16
j_gene: TRBJ2-1
CDR3aa: CASSRPGILAANEQFF